These 30 T cell receptor beta chains originate from one sample sequenced in a study of shared clonotypes between healthy human individuals. TCRdb keeps only in-frame clones here, not all; method: immunoSEQ multiplex PCR. The sample records some 530,000 clones, 78% being singletons. The specimen was PBMCs. These receptors came from a woman aged 40-49 years in good health. Some clones in this sample may be carry-over from other donors' samples.

The V and J genes are TRBV30 and TRBJ2-7; D remains unclear. The ends were cut back, 0 bases at V and 4 bases at J, with 4 bases in the middle. The CDR3 is 11 residues long. Germline V gene data show CDR1 as GTSNPN and CDR2 as SVGIG (reference sequence). As DNA, the CDR3 is TGTGCCTGGAGTGTACAGTACGAGCAGTACTTC. This codes for CAWSVQYEQYF.

Turning to this clone: Given a far larger clone just one base away, this is likely a sequencing read error. The chain is built from TRBV7-6 and TRBJ2-7; D is possibly TRBD1 or TRBD2 (5 bases each). Looked up from germline, CDR1 is SGHVS and CDR2 is FNYEAQ. CDR3 length equals 14 residues. The CDR3 region has the DNA TGTGCCGGCAGCTTAGGGACGGAAGACTACGAGCAGTACTTC. Protein: CAGSLGTEDYEQYF.

The V and J genes are TRBV28 and TRBJ1-1; D uncertain. CDR1 is MDHEN and CDR2 is SYDVKM in the germline V gene. V was trimmed by 2 bases and J by 0 bases, leaving 4 bases between them. There are 13 residues in the CDR3. CDR3 nucleotide sequence: TGTGCCAGCAGTTTAACAGTGAACACTGAAGCTTTCTTT. Its protein product is CASSLTVNTEAFF.

This clone was recorded once. This chain joins TRBV19 and TRBJ2-7; 10 bases agree with TRBD1. The CDR3 totals 14 residues. V trimming: 5 bases; J trimming: 6 bases; junction bases outside the gene matches: 7. The V gene's germline CDR1 is LNHDA and CDR2 SQIVND (reference sequence). CDR3: CASSSTGGFGEQYF. CDR3 coding DNA: TGTGCCAGTAGTTCGACAGGGGGCTTCGGCGAGCAGTACTTC.

The rearrangement links TRBV6-5 to TRBJ1-2; 10 bases agree with TRBD1. In germline, CDR1 is MNHEY, CDR2 SVGAGI. This CDR3 region has 15 residues. V gave up 4 bases and J gave up 7 bases; unmatched junction bases: 9. Here the CDR3 reads CASSSHGQGGAGYTF. The CDR3 DNA is TGTGCCAGCAGTTCTCACGGACAGGGGGGGGCTGGCTACACCTTC.

V is TRBV4-3 and J is TRBJ2-3, with D possibly matching TRBD2 (6 bases). Germline CDR1 LGHNA, CDR2 YSLEER. The CDR3 length is 16 residues. The germline V and J ends were trimmed by 4 bases and 1 base, with 15 bases remaining between them. The CDR3 loop is CASSPREHPRTDTQYF. Written as DNA, the CDR3 is TGCGCCAGCAGCCCGCGGGAACACCCTCGCACAGATACGCAGTATTTT.

The genes are TRBV7-9 and TRBJ1-1; TRBD1 aligns across 7 bases. Looked up from germline, CDR1 is SEHNR and CDR2 is FQNEAQ (reference sequence). Trimming took 6 bases from V and 4 from J; bases not matched to a gene: 8. CDR3 length equals 14 residues. The CDR3 here is CASRKQGQSTEAFF. CDR3 coding DNA: TGTGCCAGCAGAAAACAGGGGCAGAGCACTGAAGCTTTCTTT.

The gene calls are TRBV5-1 and TRBJ2-1; TRBD1 matches at 7 bases. CDR3 length: 16 amino acids. V lost 1 base and J lost 2; bases outside the gene matches: 6. CDR1 and CDR2 from the germline V gene are SGHRS and YFSETQ. The CDR3 loop is CASSLNRGNTYNEQFF. DNA of the CDR3: TGCGCCAGCAGCTTGAACAGGGGAAACACCTACAATGAGCAGTTCTTC.

The chain carries TRBV13 and TRBJ1-1; D ambiguous. In germline, CDR1 is PRHDT, CDR2 FYEKMQ (reference sequence). Trimming removed 5 bases at V and 1 base at J, with 11 bases between. CDR3 length equals 14 residues. The CDR3 spells CASSLPDWNTEAFF. The DNA of the CDR3 is TGTGCCAGCAGCCTTCCCGACTGGAACACTGAAGCTTTCTTT. Supplemented by reference TRBV13 and TRBJ1-1, the full variable domain reads AAGVIQSPRHLIKEKRETATLKCYPIPRHDTVYWYQQGPGQDPQFLISFYEKMQSDKGSIPDRFSAQQFSDYHSELNMSSLELGDSALYFCASSLPDWNTEAFFGQGTRLTVV.

The rearrangement links TRBV11-3 to TRBJ2-1, with 9 bases fitting TRBD2. The germline gives CDR1 SGHNT, CDR2 YENEEA. The CDR3 loop spans 14 amino acids. The trim removed 1 base at V and 10 bases at J, leaving 5 bases unmatched. The CDR3: CASSLGREGDEQFF. The CDR3 nucleotides read TGTGCCAGCAGCTTAGGGCGGGAGGGAGACGAGCAGTTCTTC.

This chain links TRBV27 with TRBJ1-2; D perhaps matches TRBD1 (5 bases). Between the trimmed V and J ends, which lost 2 bases and 4 bases, there was a span of 11 bases. This CDR3 comprises 14 residues. Germline assignment: CDR1 MNHEY and CDR2 SMNVEV (reference sequence). The CDR3 spells CASSLGATFYGYTF. CDR3 in DNA: TGTGCCAGCAGTTTAGGGGCCACATTCTATGGCTACACCTTC.

A single count supports this clone. V and J are TRBV10-3 and TRBJ1-1, with 10 bases that match TRBD1. The trim removed 2 bases at V and 6 bases at J, leaving 3 bases unmatched. Germline CDR1 ENHRY, CDR2 SYGVKD. The CDR3 has 14 amino acids. The CDR3 region is CAISERDRGPEAFF. The CDR3 DNA follows: TGTGCCATCAGTGAGAGGGACAGGGGCCCTGAAGCTTTCTTT.

This clone was counted once. The V gene is TRBV28, the J gene TRBJ2-3; either TRBD1 or TRBD2 may supply D (5 bases each). The germline V gene encodes CDR1 MDHEN and CDR2 SYDVKM. The length of the CDR3 is 16 residues. The V and J ends lost 7 bases and 2 bases respectively, with 19 bases between them. The CDR3 sequence is CASIPGSLRVTDTQYF. Written as DNA, the CDR3 is TGTGCCAGCATCCCGGGGAGCCTCAGGGTCACAGATACGCAGTATTTT.

This clone was counted only a few times. The gene calls are TRBV5-1 and TRBJ2-1; D could derive from TRBD1 or TRBD2 (5 bases each). V shed 1 base and J shed 6 bases, with 14 bases lying between them. This CDR3 is built from 15 residues. Germline V gene sequence: CDR1 SGHRS, CDR2 YFSETQ. The chain's CDR3 is CASSLFIGGGNEQFF. Written as DNA, the CDR3 is TGCGCCAGCAGCTTGTTTATCGGTGGGGGCAATGAGCAGTTCTTC.

The chain is built from TRBV7-2 and TRBJ2-5; 10 bases align to TRBD2. This CDR3 has 14 amino acids. V shed 1 base and J 7 bases; nucleotides not matched to a gene: 3. The germline CDR1 and CDR2 sequences are SGHTA and FQGNSA. The CDR3 sequence is CASSLGLAGGTQYF. The CDR3 DNA follows: TGTGCCAGCAGCTTAGGACTAGCGGGTGGGACCCAGTACTTC.

This chain uses TRBV19 with TRBJ2-1; 9 nucleotides agree with TRBD2. V shed 2 bases and J 7 bases; nucleotides not matched to a gene: 6. CDR1 is LNHDA and CDR2 is SQIVND in the germline V gene (reference sequence). The CDR3 extends over 15 amino acids. The CDR3 protein is CASSIRGGRGNEQFF. For the CDR3, the DNA is TGTGCCAGTAGTATACGGGGCGGGAGGGGAAATGAGCAGTTCTTC.

CDR3 region: CASSWVLAGNSYEQYF. CDR3 bases: TGTGCCAGCAGTTGGGTACTAGCGGGCAACTCCTACGAGCAGTACTTC. J is TRBJ2-7 and V is TRBV28, with 9 nucleotides matching TRBD2. The V gene's germline CDR1 is MDHEN and CDR2 SYDVKM. This CDR3 region has 16 residues. The V segment lost 4 bases and the J segment 0 bases; nucleotides outside the gene matches: 7.

The chain employs TRBV14 and TRBJ1-4; D unclear. V was shortened by 4 bases and J by 5 bases, with 8 bases between the two germline ends. Germline V CDR1 and CDR2: SGHDN, FVKESK. The CDR3 is 13 amino acids. The CDR3 DNA reads as TGTGCCAGCAGCCGCCCACCGAATGAAAAACTGTTTTTT. Its protein is CASSRPPNEKLFF.

This chain connects TRBV9 to TRBJ1-1; 10 nucleotides match TRBD1. CDR3 length: 15 residues. CDR1 SGDLS and CDR2 YYNGEE come from the germline V gene. V lost 3 bases, J lost 5 bases, and 7 bases stayed unmatched. The CDR3 spells CASSAVGQGWTEAFF. The CDR3 region has the DNA TGTGCCAGCAGCGCAGTGGGACAGGGGTGGACTGAAGCTTTCTTT.

This clone came up a few times. This chain connects TRBV19 to TRBJ2-5, with 8 bases aligning to TRBD1. J lost 0 bases, V lost 7 bases, and 7 bases had no gene match. This CDR3 is built from 15 residues. Germline-derived CDR1 and CDR2 are LNHDA and SQIVND (reference sequence). CDR3 bases: TGTGCCAGTACCACGGGACAGGAGGACCAAGAGACCCAGTACTTC. Translation gives CASTTGQEDQETQYF.

The gene calls are TRBV5-6 and TRBJ2-7; a weak D match, TRBD1 (5 bases). Trimming pared 2 bases from V and 0 bases from J, leaving 12 bases between. Germline-derived CDR1 and CDR2 are SGHDT and YYEEEE. This CDR3 region has 15 residues. The CDR3 DNA follows: TGTGCCAGCAGCTTATTAGACAGAACCTCCTACGAGCAGTACTTC. Protein sequence: CASSLLDRTSYEQYF.

This chain connects TRBV6-5 to TRBJ1-2, with a weak D call TRBD1 (6 bases). This CDR3 spans 13 amino acids. CDR1 is MNHEY and CDR2 is SVGAGI in the germline V gene. Trimming removed 6 bases from V and 2 bases from J, with 10 bases in between. CDR3 sequence (DNA): TGTGCCAGCAGCCGGACAGAAAACTATGGCTACACCTTC. Protein: CASSRTENYGYTF.

The CDR3 is CASSPGWGDNEKLFF. CDR3 sequence (DNA): TGTGCCAGCAGCCCGGGGTGGGGTGATAACGAAAAACTGTTTTTT. The genes are TRBV5-4 and TRBJ1-4; D remains ambiguous. V lost 4 bases and J 8 bases, leaving 18 bases between the germline ends. Germline V lookup: CDR1 SGHNT, CDR2 YYREEE (reference sequence). CDR3 length equals 15 residues.

The chain is built from TRBV5-4 and TRBJ2-5; the D is unclear. CDR3 size: 16 residues. The V end lost 4 bases, the J end lost 1 base, and 17 bases lay between the germline ends. Per the germline V gene, CDR1 is SGHNT and CDR2 is YYREEE (reference sequence). The CDR3 sequence: CASSEAIPALQETQYF. The CDR3 DNA sequence: TGTGCCAGCAGCGAAGCTATCCCAGCCCTCCAAGAGACCCAGTACTTC. Combining the CDR3 with reference TRBV5-4 and TRBJ2-5 gives the whole variable domain ETGVTQSPTHLIKTRGQQVTLRCSSQSGHNTVSWYQQALGQGPQFIFQYYREEENGRGNFPPRFSGLQFPNYSSELNVNALELDDSALYLCASSEAIPALQETQYFGPGTRLLVL.

This clone was observed at least ten times. This chain links TRBV30 with TRBJ2-3, with 7 nucleotides matching TRBD2. Germline CDR1 reads GTSNPN; CDR2 reads SVGIG (reference sequence). The CDR3 sequence is 13 residues long. With V trimmed by 7 bases and J by 2 bases, 6 bases remained unmatched. The CDR3 region is CAFRGLDTDTQYF. The CDR3 DNA is TGTGCCTTTCGAGGACTAGACACAGATACGCAGTATTTT.

The chain is built from TRBV15 and TRBJ2-7; TRBD2 is a possible D gene (5 bases). From germline, CDR1 is LNHNV and CDR2 YYDKDF (reference sequence). V shed 9 bases and J shed 4 bases, with 13 bases lying between them. The CDR3 loop spans 12 amino acids. DNA of the CDR3: TGTGCCACAAAAGCGGACGGATACGAGCAGTACTTC. Its protein is CATKADGYEQYF.

The sample holds a few counts of this clone. A far larger clone is one nucleotide away, so this likely arose from a read error. The J gene is TRBJ1-2, the V gene TRBV28; D may be TRBD1 (6 bases). Deletions cut 3 bases from V and 5 bases from J, with 13 bases between. CDR1 is MDHEN, CDR2 SYDVKM, per germline. The CDR3 consists of 14 residues. The CDR3 loop reads CASSLGGASYGYTF. CDR3 nucleotide sequence: TGTGCCAGCAGTTTGGGGGGCGCCTCGTATGGCTACACCTTC.

This chain connects TRBV15 to TRBJ2-4; no clear D. CDR3 length: 13 residues. V lost 8 bases, J lost 3 bases, and 11 bases lay in between. Germline assignment: CDR1 LNHNV and CDR2 YYDKDF (reference sequence). The CDR3 spells CATGQLGKNIQYF. In DNA, the CDR3 is TGTGCCACCGGCCAGTTGGGCAAAAACATTCAGTACTTC. The full variable domain, its missing parts supplied by reference TRBV15 and TRBJ2-4, is DAMVIQNPRYQVTQFGKPVTLSCSQTLNHNVMYWYQQKSSQAPKLLFHYYDKDFNNEADTPDNFQSRRPNTSFCFLDIRSPGLGDTAMYLCATGQLGKNIQYFGAGTRLSVL.

The chain carries TRBV7-9 and TRBJ1-2; unclear D gene. Looked up from germline, CDR1 is SEHNR and CDR2 is FQNEAQ (reference sequence). The CDR3 runs 15 residues. The ends were cut back, 5 bases at V and 4 bases at J, with 17 bases in the middle. The CDR3 loop reads CASSPGLASSYGYTF. In DNA, the CDR3 is TGTGCCAGCAGCCCCGGGTTGGCTTCCAGCTATGGCTACACCTTC.

V and J are TRBV5-6 and TRBJ2-5; D may be TRBD2 (6 bases). The germline gives CDR1 SGHDT, CDR2 YYEEEE. Trimming removed 0 bases from V and 2 bases from J, with 20 bases in between. The CDR3 covers 18 residues. The CDR3 sequence: CASSLGQLGGLYQETQYF. In nucleotides, the CDR3 is TGTGCCAGCAGCTTGGGACAGCTTGGAGGGCTTTATCAAGAGACCCAGTACTTC.